This T cell receptor beta chain is drawn from a study of T cell clonotyping in hematopoietic cell transplantation. Clones were read by immunoSEQ multiplex PCR, and TCRdb kept only the in-frame ones, dropping some. This sample has more than 9,500 clones, with 91% found just once. Study-level points and caveats: Broader posttransplant TCR repertoire diversity was predicted by graft donor and pretransplant recipient Inverse Simpson Index values. At the given depth, recipient repertoires were over 95% de novo clonotypes. Pathologically expanded recipient clonotypes increased progressively from day 30 to day 180 as diversity fell. CD4 and CD8 repertoire contributions could not be separated without sorting.

V lost 4 bases to trimming and J lost 9 bases, with 22 bases between them. The CDR3 is made up of 16 amino acids. Germline-derived CDR1 and CDR2 are LGHNA and YSLEER. A word on this clone: Antigen: not known.

This TCR was sampled from a woman aged 50 to 65 in good health. Some clones in this sample may be carry-over from other donors' samples. The sequencing input was peripheral blood mononuclear cells. The chain employs TRBV4-3 and TRBJ2-1; D tentatively reads TRBD1 or TRBD2 (5 bases each). CDR3 residues: CASSRGAGNSFTEQFF. In nucleotides, the CDR3 is TGCGCCAGCAGCCGAGGGGCAGGGAATAGTTTTACTGAGCAGTTCTTC.